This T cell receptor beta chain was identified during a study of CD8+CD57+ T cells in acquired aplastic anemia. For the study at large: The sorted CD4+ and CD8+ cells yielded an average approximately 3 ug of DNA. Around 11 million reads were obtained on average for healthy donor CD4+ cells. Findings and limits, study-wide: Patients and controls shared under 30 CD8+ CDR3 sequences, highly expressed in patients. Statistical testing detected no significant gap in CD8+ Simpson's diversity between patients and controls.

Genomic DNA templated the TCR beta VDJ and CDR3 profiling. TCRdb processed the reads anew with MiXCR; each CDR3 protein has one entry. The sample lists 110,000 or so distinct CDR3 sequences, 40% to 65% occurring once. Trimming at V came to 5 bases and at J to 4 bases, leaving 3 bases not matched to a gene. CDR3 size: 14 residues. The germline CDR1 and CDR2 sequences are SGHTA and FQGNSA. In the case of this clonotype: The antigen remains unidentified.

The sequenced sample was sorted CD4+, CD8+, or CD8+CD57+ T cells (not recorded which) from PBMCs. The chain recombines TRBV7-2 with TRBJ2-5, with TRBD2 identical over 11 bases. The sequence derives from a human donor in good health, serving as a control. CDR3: CASSRGLAGETQYF. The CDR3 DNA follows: TGTGCCAGCAGCCGAGGACTAGCGGGAGAGACCCAGTACTTC. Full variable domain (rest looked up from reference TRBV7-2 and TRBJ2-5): GAGVSQSPSNKVTEKGKDVELRCDPISGHTALYWYRQSLGQGLEFLIYFQGNSAPDKSGLPSDRFSAERTGGSVSTLTIQRTQQEDSAVYLCASSRGLAGETQYFGPGTRLLVL.